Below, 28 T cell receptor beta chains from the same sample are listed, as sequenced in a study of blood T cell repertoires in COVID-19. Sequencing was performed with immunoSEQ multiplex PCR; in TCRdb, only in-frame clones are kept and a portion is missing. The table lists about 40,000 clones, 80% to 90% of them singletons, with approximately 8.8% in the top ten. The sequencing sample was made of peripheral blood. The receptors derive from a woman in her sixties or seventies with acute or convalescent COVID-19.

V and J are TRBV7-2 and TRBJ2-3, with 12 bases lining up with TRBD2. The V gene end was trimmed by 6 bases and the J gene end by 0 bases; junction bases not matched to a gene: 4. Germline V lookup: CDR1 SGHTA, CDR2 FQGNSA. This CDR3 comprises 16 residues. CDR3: CASRRGLAGSTDTQYF. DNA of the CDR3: TGTGCCAGCAGACGCGGACTAGCGGGGAGCACAGATACGCAGTATTTT.

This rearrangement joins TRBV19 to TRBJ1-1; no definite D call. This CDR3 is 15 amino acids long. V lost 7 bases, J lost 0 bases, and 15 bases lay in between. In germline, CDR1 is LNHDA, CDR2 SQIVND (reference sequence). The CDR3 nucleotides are TGTGCCAGTATGGTTGCAGGAAAATTGAACACTGAAGCTTTCTTT. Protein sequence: CASMVAGKLNTEAFF.

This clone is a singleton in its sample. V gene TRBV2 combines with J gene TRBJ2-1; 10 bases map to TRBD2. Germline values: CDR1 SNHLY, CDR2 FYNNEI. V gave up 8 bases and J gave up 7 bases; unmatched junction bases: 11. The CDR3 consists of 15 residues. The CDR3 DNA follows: TGTGCCAGCTCTCCAAGCGGGAGGGGGGCAAATGAGCAGTTCTTC. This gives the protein CASSPSGRGANEQFF.

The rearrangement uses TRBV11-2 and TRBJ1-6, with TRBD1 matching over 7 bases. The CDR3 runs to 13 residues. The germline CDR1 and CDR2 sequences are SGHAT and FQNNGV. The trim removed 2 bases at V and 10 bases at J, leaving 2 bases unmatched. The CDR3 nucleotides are TGTGCCAGCAGCTTAACAGGGGACTCACCCCTCCACTTT. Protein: CASSLTGDSPLHF.

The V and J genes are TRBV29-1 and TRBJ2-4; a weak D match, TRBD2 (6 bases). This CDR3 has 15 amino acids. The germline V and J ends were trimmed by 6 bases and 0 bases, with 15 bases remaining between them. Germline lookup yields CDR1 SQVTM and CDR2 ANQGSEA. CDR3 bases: TGCAGCGTCATGGGGGAGGTCCTAGCCAAAAACATTCAGTACTTC. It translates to CSVMGEVLAKNIQYF.

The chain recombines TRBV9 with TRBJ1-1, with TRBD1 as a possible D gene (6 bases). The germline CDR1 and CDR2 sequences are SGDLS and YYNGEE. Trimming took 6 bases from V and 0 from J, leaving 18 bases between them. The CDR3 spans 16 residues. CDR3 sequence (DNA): TGTGCCAGCACCCGTAGCCCCGGGACACTGAACACTGAAGCTTTCTTT. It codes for CASTRSPGTLNTEAFF.

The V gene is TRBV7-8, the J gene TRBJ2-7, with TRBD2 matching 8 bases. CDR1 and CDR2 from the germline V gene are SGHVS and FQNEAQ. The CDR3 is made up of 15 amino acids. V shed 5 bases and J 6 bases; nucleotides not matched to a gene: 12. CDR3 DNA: TGTGCCAGCAGCCTAGGGCGGGGGGAACTACGCGAGCAGTACGTC. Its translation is CASSLGRGELREQYV.

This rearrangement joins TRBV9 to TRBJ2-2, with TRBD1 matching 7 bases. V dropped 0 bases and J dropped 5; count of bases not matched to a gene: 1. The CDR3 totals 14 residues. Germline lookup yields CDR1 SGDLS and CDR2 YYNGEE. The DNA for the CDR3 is TGTGCCAGCAGCGTAGACAGGGGTACCGGGGAGCTGTTTTTT. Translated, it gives CASSVDRGTGELFF.

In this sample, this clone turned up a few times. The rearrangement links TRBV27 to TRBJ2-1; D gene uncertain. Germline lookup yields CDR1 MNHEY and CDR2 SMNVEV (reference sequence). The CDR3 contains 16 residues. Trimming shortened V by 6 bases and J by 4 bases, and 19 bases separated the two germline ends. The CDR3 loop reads CASSHLGIIPYNEQFF. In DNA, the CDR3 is TGTGCCAGCAGCCATCTAGGAATCATCCCTTACAATGAGCAGTTCTTC.

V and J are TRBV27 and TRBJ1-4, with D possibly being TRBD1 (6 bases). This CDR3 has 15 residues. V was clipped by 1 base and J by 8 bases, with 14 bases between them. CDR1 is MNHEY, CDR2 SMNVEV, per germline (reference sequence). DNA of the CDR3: TGTGCCAGCAGTTTATATCAGGGGATGGGAGAAAAACTGTTTTTT. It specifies CASSLYQGMGEKLFF.

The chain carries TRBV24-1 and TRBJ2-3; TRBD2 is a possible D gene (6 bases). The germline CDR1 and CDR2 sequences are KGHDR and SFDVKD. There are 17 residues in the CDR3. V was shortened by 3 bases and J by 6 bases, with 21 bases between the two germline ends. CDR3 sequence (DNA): TGTGCCACCAGTGATCCCCCCGGGAGAGGCTTATCTGATACGCAGTATTTT. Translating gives CATSDPPGRGLSDTQYF.

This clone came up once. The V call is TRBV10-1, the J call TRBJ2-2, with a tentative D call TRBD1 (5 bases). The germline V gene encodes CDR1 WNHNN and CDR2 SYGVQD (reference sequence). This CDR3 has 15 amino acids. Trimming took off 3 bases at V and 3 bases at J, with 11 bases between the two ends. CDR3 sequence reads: CASSETRADTGELFF. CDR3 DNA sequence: TGCGCCAGCAGTGAAACCAGGGCGGACACCGGGGAGCTGTTTTTT.

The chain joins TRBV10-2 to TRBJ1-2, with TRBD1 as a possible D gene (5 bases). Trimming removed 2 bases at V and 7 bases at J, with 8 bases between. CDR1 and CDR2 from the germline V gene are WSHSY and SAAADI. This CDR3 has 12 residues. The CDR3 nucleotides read TGCGCCAGCAGTGAGCCAAGGGGTGGCTACACCTTC. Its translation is CASSEPRGGYTF.

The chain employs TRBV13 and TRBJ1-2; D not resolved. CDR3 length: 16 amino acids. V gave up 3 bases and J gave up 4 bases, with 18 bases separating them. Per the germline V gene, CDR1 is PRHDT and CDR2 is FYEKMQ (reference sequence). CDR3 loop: CASSFGTGSASYGYTF. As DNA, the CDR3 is TGTGCCAGCAGCTTTGGAACGGGGTCGGCGAGCTATGGCTACACCTTC.

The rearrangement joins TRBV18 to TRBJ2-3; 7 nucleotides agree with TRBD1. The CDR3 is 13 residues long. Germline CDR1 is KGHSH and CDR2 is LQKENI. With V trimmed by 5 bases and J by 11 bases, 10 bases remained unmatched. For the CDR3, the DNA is TGTGCCAGCTCAGGGGACAGAACCCCATGGCAGTATTTT. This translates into CASSGDRTPWQYF.

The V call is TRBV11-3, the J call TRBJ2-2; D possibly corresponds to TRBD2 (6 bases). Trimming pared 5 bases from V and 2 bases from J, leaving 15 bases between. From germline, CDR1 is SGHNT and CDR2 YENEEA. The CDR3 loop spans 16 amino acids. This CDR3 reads CASSIGTPYNTGELFF. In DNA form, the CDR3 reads TGTGCCAGCAGCATCGGGACTCCATACAACACCGGGGAGCTGTTTTTT.

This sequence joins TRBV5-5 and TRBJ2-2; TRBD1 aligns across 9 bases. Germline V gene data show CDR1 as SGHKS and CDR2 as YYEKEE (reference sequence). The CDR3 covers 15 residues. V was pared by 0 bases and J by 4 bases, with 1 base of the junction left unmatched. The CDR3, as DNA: TGTGCCAGCAGCTTGGACAGGGGGCTCACCGGGGAGCTGTTTTTT. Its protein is CASSLDRGLTGELFF.

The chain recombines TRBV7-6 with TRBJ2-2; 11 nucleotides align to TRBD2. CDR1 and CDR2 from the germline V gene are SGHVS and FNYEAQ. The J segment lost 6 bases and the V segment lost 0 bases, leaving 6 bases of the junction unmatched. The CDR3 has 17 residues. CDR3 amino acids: CASSLAVAGGSAGELFF. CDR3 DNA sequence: TGTGCCAGCAGCTTAGCAGTAGCGGGAGGGTCTGCCGGGGAGCTGTTTTTT.

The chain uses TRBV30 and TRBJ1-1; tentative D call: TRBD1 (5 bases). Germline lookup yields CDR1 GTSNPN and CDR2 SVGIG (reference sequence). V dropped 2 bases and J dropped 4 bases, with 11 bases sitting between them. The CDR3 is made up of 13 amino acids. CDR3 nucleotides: TGTGCCTGGAGTTTAGGGGAAGGCACTGAAGCTTTCTTT. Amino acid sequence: CAWSLGEGTEAFF.

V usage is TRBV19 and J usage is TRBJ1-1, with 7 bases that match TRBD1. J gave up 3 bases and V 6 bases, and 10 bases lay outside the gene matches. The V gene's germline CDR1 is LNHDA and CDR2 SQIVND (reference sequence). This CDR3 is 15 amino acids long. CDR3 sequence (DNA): TGTGCCAGTAGGGACATTAGGGGGCAGGACACTGAAGCTTTCTTT. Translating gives CASRDIRGQDTEAFF. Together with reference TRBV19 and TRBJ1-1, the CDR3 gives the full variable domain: DGGITQSPKYLFRKEGQNVTLSCEQNLNHDAMYWYRQDPGQGLRLIYYSQIVNDFQKGDIAEGYSVSREKKESFPLTVTSAQKNPTAFYLCASRDIRGQDTEAFFGQGTRLTVV.

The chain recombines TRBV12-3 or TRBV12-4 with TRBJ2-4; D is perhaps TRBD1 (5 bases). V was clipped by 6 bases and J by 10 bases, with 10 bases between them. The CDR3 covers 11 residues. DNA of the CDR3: TGTGCCAGCAGCTCCGCAGGGATTCAGTACTTC. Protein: CASSSAGIQYF.

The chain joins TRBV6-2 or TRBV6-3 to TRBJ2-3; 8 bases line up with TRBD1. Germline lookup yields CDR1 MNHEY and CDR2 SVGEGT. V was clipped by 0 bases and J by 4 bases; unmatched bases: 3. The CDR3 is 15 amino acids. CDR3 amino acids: CASSYSTGVPDTQYF. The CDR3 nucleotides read TGTGCCAGCAGTTACTCGACAGGGGTCCCAGATACGCAGTATTTT.

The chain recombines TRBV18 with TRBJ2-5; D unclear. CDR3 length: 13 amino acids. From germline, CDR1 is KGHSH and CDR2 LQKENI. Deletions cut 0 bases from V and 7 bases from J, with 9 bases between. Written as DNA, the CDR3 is TGTGCCAGCTCACCACCGACAATCGGGACCCAGTACTTC. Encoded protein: CASSPPTIGTQYF.

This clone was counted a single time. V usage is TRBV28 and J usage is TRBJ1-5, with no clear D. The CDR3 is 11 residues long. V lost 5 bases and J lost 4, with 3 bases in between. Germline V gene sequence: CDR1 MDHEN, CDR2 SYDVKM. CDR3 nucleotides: TGTGCCAGCAGTCAAAATCAGCCCCAGCATTTT. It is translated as CASSQNQPQHF.

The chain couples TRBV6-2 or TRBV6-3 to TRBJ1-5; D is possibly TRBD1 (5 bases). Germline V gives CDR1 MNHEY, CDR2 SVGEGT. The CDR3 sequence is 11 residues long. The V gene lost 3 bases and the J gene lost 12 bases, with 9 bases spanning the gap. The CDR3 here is CASSYQGGQHF. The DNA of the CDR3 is TGTGCCAGCAGTTATCAGGGCGGCCAGCATTTT.

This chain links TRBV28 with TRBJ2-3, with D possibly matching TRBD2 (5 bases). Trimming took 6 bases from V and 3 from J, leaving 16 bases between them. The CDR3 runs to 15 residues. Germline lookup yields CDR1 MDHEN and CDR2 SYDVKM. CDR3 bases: TGTGCCAGCAGGGATTTCAGGAGAGGGACAGATACGCAGTATTTT. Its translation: CASRDFRRGTDTQYF.

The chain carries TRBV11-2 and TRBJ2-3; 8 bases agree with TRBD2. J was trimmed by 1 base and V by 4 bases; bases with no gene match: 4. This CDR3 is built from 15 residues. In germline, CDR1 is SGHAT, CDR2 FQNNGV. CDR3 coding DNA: TGTGCCAGCAGCTCAAAAGCGGGAGGCACAGATACGCAGTATTTT. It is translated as CASSSKAGGTDTQYF.

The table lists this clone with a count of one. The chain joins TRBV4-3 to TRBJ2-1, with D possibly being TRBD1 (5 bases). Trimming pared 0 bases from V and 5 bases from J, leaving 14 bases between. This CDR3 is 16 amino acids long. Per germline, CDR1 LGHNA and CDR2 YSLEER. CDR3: CASSQEGVPAHNEQFF. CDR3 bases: TGCGCCAGCAGCCAAGAAGGGGTGCCCGCCCACAATGAGCAGTTCTTC.